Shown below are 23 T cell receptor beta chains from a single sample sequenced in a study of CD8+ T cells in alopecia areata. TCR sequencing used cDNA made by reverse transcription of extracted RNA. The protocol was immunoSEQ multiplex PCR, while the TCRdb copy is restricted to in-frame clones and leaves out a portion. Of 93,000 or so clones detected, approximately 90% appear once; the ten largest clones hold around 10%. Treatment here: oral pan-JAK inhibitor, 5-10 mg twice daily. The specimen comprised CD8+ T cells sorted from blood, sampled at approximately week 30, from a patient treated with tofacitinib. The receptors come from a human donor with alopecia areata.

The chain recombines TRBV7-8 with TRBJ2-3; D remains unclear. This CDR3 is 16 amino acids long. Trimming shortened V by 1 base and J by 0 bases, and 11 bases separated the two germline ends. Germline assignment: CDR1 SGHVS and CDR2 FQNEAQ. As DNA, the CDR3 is TGTGCCAGCAGCTTAGTGGGTCAGAAAAGCACAGATACGCAGTATTTT. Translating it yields CASSLVGQKSTDTQYF. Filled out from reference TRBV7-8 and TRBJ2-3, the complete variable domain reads GAGVSQSPRYKVAKRGQDVALRCDPISGHVSLFWYQQALGQGPEFLTYFQNEAQLDKSGLPSDRFFAERPEGSVSTLKIQRTQQEDSAVYLCASSLVGQKSTDTQYFGPGTRLTVL.

CDR3 protein: CASSASGGSYNEQFF. CDR3 coding DNA: TGTGCCAGCAGTGCCTCCGGGGGATCCTACAATGAGCAGTTCTTC. The rearrangement uses TRBV2 and TRBJ2-1, with D possibly matching TRBD2 (6 bases). The CDR3 totals 15 residues. CDR1 and CDR2 (germline): SNHLY, FYNNEI. The V gene lost 4 bases and the J gene lost 1 base, with 11 bases spanning the gap.

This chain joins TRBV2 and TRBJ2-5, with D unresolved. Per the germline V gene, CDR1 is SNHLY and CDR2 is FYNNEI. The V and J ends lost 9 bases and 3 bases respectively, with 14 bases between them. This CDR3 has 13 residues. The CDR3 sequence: CASRPPDEETQYF. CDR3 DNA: TGTGCCAGTCGTCCGCCGGACGAAGAGACCCAGTACTTC.

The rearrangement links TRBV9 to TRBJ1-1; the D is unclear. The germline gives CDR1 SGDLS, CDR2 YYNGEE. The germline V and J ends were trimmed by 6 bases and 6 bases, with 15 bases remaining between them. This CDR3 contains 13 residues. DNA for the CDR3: TGTGCCAGCAAACCAAAGGAGGGCGCTGAAGCTTTCTTT. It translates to CASKPKEGAEAFF.

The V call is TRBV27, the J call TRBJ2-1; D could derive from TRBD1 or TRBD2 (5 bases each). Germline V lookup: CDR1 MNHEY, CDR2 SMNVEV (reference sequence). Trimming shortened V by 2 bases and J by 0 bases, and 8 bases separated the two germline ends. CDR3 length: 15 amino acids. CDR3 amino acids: CASSLGGYSYNEQFF. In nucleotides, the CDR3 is TGTGCCAGCAGTTTAGGGGGTTACTCCTACAATGAGCAGTTCTTC.

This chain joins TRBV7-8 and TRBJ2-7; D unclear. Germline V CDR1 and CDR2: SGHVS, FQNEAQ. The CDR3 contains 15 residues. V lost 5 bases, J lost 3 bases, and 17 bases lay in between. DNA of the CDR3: TGTGCCAGCAGCCCCGCGGCGTCCAGATACTACGAGCAGTACTTC. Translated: CASSPAASRYYEQYF.

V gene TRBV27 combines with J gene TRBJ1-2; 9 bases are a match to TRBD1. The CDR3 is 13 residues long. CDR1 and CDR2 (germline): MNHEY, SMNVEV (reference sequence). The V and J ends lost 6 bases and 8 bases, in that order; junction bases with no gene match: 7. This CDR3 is CASSRGTGNGYTF. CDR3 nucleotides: TGTGCCAGCAGCCGCGGGACAGGGAACGGCTACACCTTC.

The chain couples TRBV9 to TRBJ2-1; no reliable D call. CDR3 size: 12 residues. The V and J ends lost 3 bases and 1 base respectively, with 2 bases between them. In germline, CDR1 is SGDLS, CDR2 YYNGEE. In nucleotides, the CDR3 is TGTGCCAGCAGCGCTTCCTACAATGAGCAGTTCTTC. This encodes CASSASYNEQFF.

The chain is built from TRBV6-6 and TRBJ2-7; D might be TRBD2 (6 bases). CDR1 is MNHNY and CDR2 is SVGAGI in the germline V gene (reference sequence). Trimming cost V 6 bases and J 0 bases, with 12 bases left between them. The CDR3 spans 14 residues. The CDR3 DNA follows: TGTGCCAGCAGCCTAGCGTGGGGCTCCTACGAGCAGTACTTC. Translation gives CASSLAWGSYEQYF.

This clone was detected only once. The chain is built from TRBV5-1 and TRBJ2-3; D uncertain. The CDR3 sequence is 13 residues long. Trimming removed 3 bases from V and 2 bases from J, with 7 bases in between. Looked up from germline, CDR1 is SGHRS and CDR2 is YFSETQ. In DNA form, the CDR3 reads TGCGCCAGCAGCTCCCCCGCCACAGATACGCAGTATTTT. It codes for CASSSPATDTQYF.

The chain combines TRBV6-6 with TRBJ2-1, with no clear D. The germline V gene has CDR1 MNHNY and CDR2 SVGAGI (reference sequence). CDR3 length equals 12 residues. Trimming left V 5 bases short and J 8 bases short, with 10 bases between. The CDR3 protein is CASSPHGHEQFF. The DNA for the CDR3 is TGTGCCAGCAGTCCCCATGGTCATGAGCAGTTCTTC.

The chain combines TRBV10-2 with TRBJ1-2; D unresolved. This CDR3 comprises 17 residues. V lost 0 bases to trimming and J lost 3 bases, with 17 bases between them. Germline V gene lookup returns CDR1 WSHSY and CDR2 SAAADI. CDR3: CASSESASRTLDYGYTF. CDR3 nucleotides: TGCGCCAGCAGTGAGTCGGCTTCCAGGACGTTAGACTATGGCTACACCTTC.

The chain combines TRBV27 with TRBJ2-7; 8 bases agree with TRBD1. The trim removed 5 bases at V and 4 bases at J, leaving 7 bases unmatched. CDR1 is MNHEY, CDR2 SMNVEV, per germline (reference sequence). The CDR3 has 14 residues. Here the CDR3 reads CASSLGQGLYEQYF. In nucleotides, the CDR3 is TGTGCCAGCAGTCTCGGACAGGGTTTGTACGAGCAGTACTTC.

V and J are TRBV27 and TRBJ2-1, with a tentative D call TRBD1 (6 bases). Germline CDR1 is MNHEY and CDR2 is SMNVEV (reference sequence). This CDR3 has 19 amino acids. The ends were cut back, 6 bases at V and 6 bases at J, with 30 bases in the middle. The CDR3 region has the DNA TGTGCCAGCAGCCACGGGGACACCCCATCGAGGTTGGTTCGCAATGAGCAGTTCTTC. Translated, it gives CASSHGDTPSRLVRNEQFF.

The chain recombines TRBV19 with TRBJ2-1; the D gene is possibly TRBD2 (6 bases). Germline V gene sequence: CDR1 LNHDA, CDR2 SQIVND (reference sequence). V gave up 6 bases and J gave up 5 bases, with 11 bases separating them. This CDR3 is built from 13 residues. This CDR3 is CASSIGLNNEQFF. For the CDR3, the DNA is TGTGCCAGTAGCATCGGACTAAACAATGAGCAGTTCTTC.

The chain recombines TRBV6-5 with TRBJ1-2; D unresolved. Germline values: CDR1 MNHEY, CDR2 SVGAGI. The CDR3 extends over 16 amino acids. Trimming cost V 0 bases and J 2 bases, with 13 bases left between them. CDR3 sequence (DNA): TGTGCCAGCAGTTACTCCTCGACGGCGCTCAACTATGGCTACACCTTC. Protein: CASSYSSTALNYGYTF.

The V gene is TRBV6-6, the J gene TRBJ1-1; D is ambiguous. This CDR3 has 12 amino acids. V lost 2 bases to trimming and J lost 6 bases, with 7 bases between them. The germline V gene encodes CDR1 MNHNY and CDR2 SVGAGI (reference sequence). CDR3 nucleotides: TGTGCCAGCAGTTACGGGAAGTCTGAAGCTTTCTTT. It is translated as CASSYGKSEAFF.

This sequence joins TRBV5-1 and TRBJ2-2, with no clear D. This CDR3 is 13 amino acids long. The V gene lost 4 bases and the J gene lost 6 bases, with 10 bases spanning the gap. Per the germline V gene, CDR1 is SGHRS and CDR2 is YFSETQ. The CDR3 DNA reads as TGCGCCAGCAGCGATGGTTGGTCCGGGGAGCTGTTTTTT. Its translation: CASSDGWSGELFF.

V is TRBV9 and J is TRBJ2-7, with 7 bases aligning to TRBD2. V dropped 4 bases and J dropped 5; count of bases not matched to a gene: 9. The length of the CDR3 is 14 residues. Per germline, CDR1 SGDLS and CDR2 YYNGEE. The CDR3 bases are TGTGCCAGCAGCCTCGGGGGGTCAGGCGACGAGCAGTACTTC. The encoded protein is CASSLGGSGDEQYF.

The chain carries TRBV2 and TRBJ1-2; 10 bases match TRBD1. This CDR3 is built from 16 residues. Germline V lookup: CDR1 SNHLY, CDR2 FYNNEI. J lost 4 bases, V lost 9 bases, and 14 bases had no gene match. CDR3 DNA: TGTGCCAGAAACCCCGACAGGGGGCATACCGGCTATGGCTACACCTTC. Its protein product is CARNPDRGHTGYGYTF.

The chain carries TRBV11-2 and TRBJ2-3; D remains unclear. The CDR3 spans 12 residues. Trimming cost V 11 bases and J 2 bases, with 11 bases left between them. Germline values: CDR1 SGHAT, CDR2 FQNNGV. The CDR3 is CASDSPTDTQYF. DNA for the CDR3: TGTGCCTCAGACTCCCCCACAGATACGCAGTATTTT.

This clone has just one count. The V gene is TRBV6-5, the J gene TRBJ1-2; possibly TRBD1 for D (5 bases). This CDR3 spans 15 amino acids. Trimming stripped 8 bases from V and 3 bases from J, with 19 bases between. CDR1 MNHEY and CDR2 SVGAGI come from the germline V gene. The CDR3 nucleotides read TGTGCCAGCGTCTGGGGCAAGGGTGAGGACTATGGCTACACCTTC. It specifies CASVWGKGEDYGYTF.

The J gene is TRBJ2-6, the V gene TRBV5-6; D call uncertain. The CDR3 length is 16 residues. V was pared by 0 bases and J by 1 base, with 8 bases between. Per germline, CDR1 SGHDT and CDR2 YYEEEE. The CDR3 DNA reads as TGTGCCAGCAGCTTGGCCGTGGATTCTGGGGCCAACGTCCTGACTTTC. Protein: CASSLAVDSGANVLTF. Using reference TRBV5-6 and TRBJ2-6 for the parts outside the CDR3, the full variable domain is DAGVTQSPTHLIKTRGQQVTLRCSPKSGHDTVSWYQQALGQGPQFIFQYYEEEERQRGNFPDRFSGHQFPNYSSELNVNALLLGDSALYLCASSLAVDSGANVLTFGAGSRLTVL.